These 18 T cell receptor beta chains were sequenced from one sample in a study of CD8+CD57+ T cells in acquired aplastic anemia. TCR beta VDJ and CDR3 profiling used genomic DNA as template. TCRdb used MiXCR to reprocess the reads, holding one entry per CDR3 protein. The data show some 68,000 distinct CDR3 sequences, roughly half seen once. Material for sequencing was sorted CD4+, CD8+, or CD8+CD57+ T cells (not recorded which) from PBMCs. The source of these receptors is a human donor in good health, serving as a control.

V is TRBV10-3 and J is TRBJ1-2, with D possibly matching TRBD1 (6 bases). The CDR3 sequence is 13 residues long. Germline V gene sequence: CDR1 ENHRY, CDR2 SYGVKD. Trimming took off 8 bases at V and 0 bases at J, with 10 bases between the two ends. Here the CDR3 DNA reads TGTGCCATCGCAGGGGAAACTAACTATGGCTACACCTTC. Translating gives CAIAGETNYGYTF.

The J gene is TRBJ2-5, the V gene TRBV15, with D possibly matching TRBD1 (5 bases). With 1 base removed from V and 2 bases from J, the gap between germline ends came to 11 bases. Per the germline V gene, CDR1 is LNHNV and CDR2 is YYDKDF (reference sequence). The CDR3 length is 15 residues. The CDR3 DNA follows: TGTGCCACCAGCAGAGCCGCAGGGTGGCAAGAGACCCAGTACTTC. Translated: CATSRAAGWQETQYF. Supplemented by reference TRBV15 and TRBJ2-5, the full variable domain reads DAMVIQNPRYQVTQFGKPVTLSCSQTLNHNVMYWYQQKSSQAPKLLFHYYDKDFNNEADTPDNFQSRRPNTSFCFLDIRSPGLGDTAMYLCATSRAAGWQETQYFGPGTRLLVL.

The J gene is TRBJ2-1, the V gene TRBV4-2; 16 bases are shared with TRBD2. Germline V lookup: CDR1 LGHNA, CDR2 YNFKEQ. Trimming cost V 5 bases and J 7 bases; bases outside gene matches: 8. CDR3 length: 17 amino acids. CDR3 in amino acids: CASSIGTSGRAGNEQFF. DNA for the CDR3: TGTGCCAGCAGCATTGGGACTAGCGGGAGGGCCGGGAATGAGCAGTTCTTC.

The chain is built from TRBV15 and TRBJ2-7; TRBD1 aligns across 8 bases. The junction had 6 bases not matched to a gene; V was cut back by 0 bases and J by 5 bases. The CDR3 length is 15 residues. From germline, CDR1 is LNHNV and CDR2 YYDKDF (reference sequence). The CDR3 spells CATSRDRGLRNEQYF. DNA of the CDR3: TGTGCCACCAGCAGAGACAGGGGGCTTAGAAACGAGCAGTACTTC.

The chain carries TRBV5-1 and TRBJ2-7; D is undetermined. Germline CDR1 is SGHRS and CDR2 is YFSETQ. This CDR3 is built from 15 residues. The ends were cut back, 0 bases at V and 1 base at J, with 11 bases in the middle. The CDR3 DNA is TGCGCCAGCAGCTTGGGGCCGACGACGTCCTACGAGCAGTACTTC. Translated, it gives CASSLGPTTSYEQYF.

This chain links TRBV7-6 with TRBJ2-1; 8 nucleotides match TRBD2. This CDR3 is built from 16 residues. In germline, CDR1 is SGHVS, CDR2 FNYEAQ. V lost 5 bases and J lost 0; bases outside the gene matches: 6. In nucleotides, the CDR3 is TGTGCCAGCAGCCCAGCGGGGGATAGCTCCTACAATGAGCAGTTCTTC. It specifies CASSPAGDSSYNEQFF.

The rearrangement joins TRBV25-1 to TRBJ1-1; 8 bases are shared with TRBD1. The CDR3 is 13 residues long. Germline CDR1 is MGHDK and CDR2 is SYGVNS. V was pared by 5 bases and J by 5 bases, with 4 bases of the junction left unmatched. The CDR3 spells CASSTTGETEAFF. The CDR3 DNA sequence: TGTGCCAGCAGTACGACAGGGGAAACTGAAGCTTTCTTT.

In its sample, this clonotype was seen many times. This chain joins TRBV11-2 and TRBJ2-5, with 8 bases fitting TRBD1. Germline loops: CDR1 SGHAT, CDR2 FQNNGV. With 4 bases clipped from V and 2 bases from J, the junction kept 3 bases outside the gene matches. The CDR3 totals 14 residues. CDR3 DNA sequence: TGTGCCAGCAGCTACGACAGGGGTCAAGAGACCCAGTACTTC. Translating gives CASSYDRGQETQYF.

This clonotype was seen repeatedly, ten times or more. This sequence joins TRBV29-1 and TRBJ1-5; no clear D gene. V was clipped by 5 bases and J by 2 bases, with 7 bases between them. The germline gives CDR1 SQVTM, CDR2 ANQGSEA. The CDR3 is 12 residues long. The CDR3 nucleotides are TGCAGCGTTAATATGGGCAATCAGCCCCAGCATTTT. Its translation is CSVNMGNQPQHF.

The genes are TRBV5-4 and TRBJ2-7; TRBD2 matches 10 bases. Germline V gives CDR1 SGHNT, CDR2 YYREEE (reference sequence). V shed 0 bases and J 7 bases; nucleotides not matched to a gene: 7. The CDR3 contains 15 residues. The CDR3 region is CASSLEAGGLAEQYF. The CDR3 nucleotides are TGTGCCAGCAGCTTGGAAGCGGGGGGGCTGGCTGAGCAGTACTTC.

This clonotype has just a few counts. The V call is TRBV2, the J call TRBJ2-7; D is possibly TRBD1 or TRBD2 (5 bases each). Trimming cost V 10 bases and J 0 bases, with 13 bases left between them. The CDR3 covers 13 residues. CDR1 and CDR2 (germline): SNHLY, FYNNEI. The CDR3 DNA follows: TGTGCCACCGGGGACGGGCACTCCTACGAGCAGTACTTC. The encoded protein is CATGDGHSYEQYF.

The V call is TRBV15, the J call TRBJ2-1, with D possibly matching TRBD1 (6 bases). Germline V gene data show CDR1 as LNHNV and CDR2 as YYDKDF (reference sequence). The V and J ends lost 1 base and 8 bases respectively, with 12 bases between them. The CDR3 runs to 14 residues. CDR3 loop: CATSRVNRDDEQFF. CDR3 DNA sequence: TGTGCCACCAGCAGAGTGAACAGGGACGATGAGCAGTTCTTC.

This rearrangement joins TRBV7-9 to TRBJ2-5; perhaps TRBD2 as D (5 bases). The germline CDR1 and CDR2 sequences are SEHNR and FQNEAQ (reference sequence). This CDR3 has 14 residues. Trimming left V 2 bases short and J 3 bases short, with 10 bases between. The CDR3 region is CASSLRGGEETQYF. In DNA, the CDR3 is TGTGCCAGCAGCTTAAGAGGAGGCGAAGAGACCCAGTACTTC.

The chain has TRBV7-9 and TRBJ1-6, with a weak D call TRBD1 (5 bases). The V gene lost 7 bases and the J gene lost 7 bases, with 14 bases spanning the gap. Germline V gene sequence: CDR1 SEHNR, CDR2 FQNEAQ (reference sequence). The CDR3 spans 14 residues. CDR3 DNA: TGTGCCAGCACCAGGGAAGGGTTGAATTCACCCCTCCACTTT. This gives the protein CASTREGLNSPLHF.

The V call is TRBV20-1, the J call TRBJ2-5; tentatively, D is TRBD1 or TRBD2 (6 bases each). CDR1 and CDR2 (germline): DFQATT, SNEGSKA (reference sequence). The CDR3 runs to 16 residues. V lost 3 bases to trimming and J lost 7 bases, with 24 bases between them. This CDR3 reads CSASGASGALRGTQYF. CDR3 in DNA: TGCAGTGCTAGTGGGGCGTCGGGGGCGCTTCGGGGGACCCAGTACTTC.

The chain recombines TRBV2 with TRBJ1-2; no reliable D call. The germline V gene encodes CDR1 SNHLY and CDR2 FYNNEI. Trimming took 7 bases from V and 5 from J, leaving 5 bases between them. CDR3 length: 10 amino acids. The CDR3 DNA sequence: TGTGCCAGCACAGAGTATGGCTACACCTTC. Amino acids: CASTEYGYTF.

The chain has TRBV10-3 and TRBJ2-3; the match to TRBD1 covers 10 bases. The germline CDR1 and CDR2 sequences are ENHRY and SYGVKD. V shed 11 bases, J shed 4 bases, and the junction held 9 bases outside the gene matches. The CDR3 has 14 residues. In DNA form, the CDR3 reads TGTGCCGTCGGACAGGGGGGAGGGCCAGATACGCAGTATTTT. Residues: CAVGQGGGPDTQYF.

This clonotype came up a few times. V gene TRBV7-6 combines with J gene TRBJ1-6; D gene uncertain. CDR3 length equals 13 residues. V was pared by 4 bases and J by 11 bases, with 12 bases between. CDR1 is SGHVS and CDR2 is FNYEAQ in the germline V gene. This chain's CDR3 is CASSYGPNPPLHF. In nucleotides, the CDR3 is TGTGCCAGCAGCTATGGGCCGAATCCACCCCTCCACTTT.